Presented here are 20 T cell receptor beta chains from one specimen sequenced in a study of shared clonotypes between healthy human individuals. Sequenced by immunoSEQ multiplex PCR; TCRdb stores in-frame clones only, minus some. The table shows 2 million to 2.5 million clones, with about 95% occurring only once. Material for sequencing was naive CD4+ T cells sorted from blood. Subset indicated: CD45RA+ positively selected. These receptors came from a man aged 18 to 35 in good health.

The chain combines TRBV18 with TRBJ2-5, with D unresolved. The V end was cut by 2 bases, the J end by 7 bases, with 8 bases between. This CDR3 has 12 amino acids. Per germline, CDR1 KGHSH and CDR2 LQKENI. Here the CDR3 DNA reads TGTGCCAGCTCACCATCGACCAGGACCCAGTACTTC. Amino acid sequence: CASSPSTRTQYF. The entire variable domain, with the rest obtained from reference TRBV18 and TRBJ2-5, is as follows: NAGVMQNPRHLVRRRGQEARLRCSPMKGHSHVYWYRQLPEEGLKFMVYLQKENIIDESGMPKERFSAEFPKEGPSILRIQQVVRGDSAAYFCASSPSTRTQYFGPGTRLLVL.

Here the CDR3 reads CASSSIPAGNTDTQYF. For the CDR3, the DNA is TGTGCCAGCAGCTCGATCCCAGCGGGAAACACAGATACGCAGTATTTT. The V call is TRBV7-2, the J call TRBJ2-3, with TRBD2 matching over 7 bases. Trimming cost V 4 bases and J 2 bases; bases outside gene matches: 9. The V gene's germline CDR1 is SGHTA and CDR2 FQGNSA. The length of the CDR3 is 16 residues.

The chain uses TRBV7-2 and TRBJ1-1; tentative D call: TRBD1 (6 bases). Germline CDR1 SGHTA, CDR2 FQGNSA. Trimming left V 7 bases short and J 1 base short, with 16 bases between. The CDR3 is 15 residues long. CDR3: CASTKGGAGNTEAFF. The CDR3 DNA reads TGTGCCAGCACCAAGGGGGGGGCTGGGAACACTGAAGCTTTCTTT.

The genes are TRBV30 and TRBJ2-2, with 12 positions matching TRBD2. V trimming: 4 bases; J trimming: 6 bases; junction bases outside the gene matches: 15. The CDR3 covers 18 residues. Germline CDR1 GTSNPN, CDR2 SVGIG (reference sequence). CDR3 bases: TGTGCCTGGACCCGACTGTCCTTGACTAGCGGGAGTGCCGGGGAGCTGTTTTTT. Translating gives CAWTRLSLTSGSAGELFF. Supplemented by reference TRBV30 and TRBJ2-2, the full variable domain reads SQTIHQWPATLVQPVGSPLSLECTVEGTSNPNLYWYRQAAGRGLQLLFYSVGIGQISSEVPQNLSASRPQDRQFILSSKKLLLSDSGFYLCAWTRLSLTSGSAGELFFGEGSRLTVL.

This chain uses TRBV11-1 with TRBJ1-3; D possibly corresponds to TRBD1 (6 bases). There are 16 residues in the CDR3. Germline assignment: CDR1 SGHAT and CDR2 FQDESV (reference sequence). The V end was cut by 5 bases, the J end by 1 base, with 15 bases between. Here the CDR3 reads CASSQEGQLSGNTIYF. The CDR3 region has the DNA TGTGCCAGCAGCCAAGAGGGACAATTGTCTGGAAACACCATATATTTT. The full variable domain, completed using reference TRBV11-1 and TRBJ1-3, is EAEVAQSPRYKITEKSQAVAFWCDPISGHATLYWYRQILGQGPELLVQFQDESVVDDSQLPKDRFSAERLKGVDSTLKIQPAELGDSAMYLCASSQEGQLSGNTIYFGEGSWLTVV.

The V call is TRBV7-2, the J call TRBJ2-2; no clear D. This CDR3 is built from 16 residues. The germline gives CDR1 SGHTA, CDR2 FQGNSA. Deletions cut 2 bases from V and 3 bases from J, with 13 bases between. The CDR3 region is CASSLRVLGYTGELFF. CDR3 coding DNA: TGTGCCAGCAGCTTAAGGGTTTTAGGATACACCGGGGAGCTGTTTTTT.

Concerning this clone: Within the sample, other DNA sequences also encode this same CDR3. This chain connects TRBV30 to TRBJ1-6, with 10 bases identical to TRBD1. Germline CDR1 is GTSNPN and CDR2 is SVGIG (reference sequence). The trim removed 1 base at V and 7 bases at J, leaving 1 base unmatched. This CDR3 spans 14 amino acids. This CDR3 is CAWSGGQGNSPLHF. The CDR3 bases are TGTGCCTGGAGTGGGGGACAGGGGAATTCACCCCTCCACTTT.

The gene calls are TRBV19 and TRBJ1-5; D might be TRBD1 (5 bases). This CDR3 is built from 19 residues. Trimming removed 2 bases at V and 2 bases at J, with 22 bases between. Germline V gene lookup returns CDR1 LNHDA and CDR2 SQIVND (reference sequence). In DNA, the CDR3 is TGTGCCAGTAGTATAACTGGTTCGGGTGCAGGGAAAGGCAATCAGCCCCAGCATTTT. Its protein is CASSITGSGAGKGNQPQHF.

CDR3 loop: CASSFGLNYGYTF. The CDR3 DNA is TGCGCCAGCAGCTTCGGCCTTAACTATGGCTACACCTTC. The chain uses TRBV5-1 and TRBJ1-2, with D hard to call. Germline CDR1 and CDR2: SGHRS and YFSETQ. The CDR3 length is 13 residues. V lost 2 bases and J 1 base, leaving 6 bases between the germline ends.

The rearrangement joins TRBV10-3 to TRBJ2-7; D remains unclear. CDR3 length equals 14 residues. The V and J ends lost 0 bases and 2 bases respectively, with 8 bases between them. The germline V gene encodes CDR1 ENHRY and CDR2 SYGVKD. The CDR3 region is CAISESIQPYEQYF. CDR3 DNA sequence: TGTGCCATCAGTGAGTCTATCCAGCCCTACGAGCAGTACTTC.

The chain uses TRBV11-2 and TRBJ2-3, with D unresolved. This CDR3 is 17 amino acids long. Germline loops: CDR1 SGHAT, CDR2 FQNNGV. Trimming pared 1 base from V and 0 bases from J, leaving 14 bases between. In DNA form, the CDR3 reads TGTGCCAGCAGCTTAGGTTGGGGAAGCACTAGCACAGATACGCAGTATTTT. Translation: CASSLGWGSTSTDTQYF.

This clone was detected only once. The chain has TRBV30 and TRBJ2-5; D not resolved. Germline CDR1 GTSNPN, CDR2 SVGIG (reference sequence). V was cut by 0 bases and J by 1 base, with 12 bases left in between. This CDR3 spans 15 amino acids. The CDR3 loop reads CAWSVVGKGQETQYF. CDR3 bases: TGTGCCTGGAGTGTGGTAGGAAAGGGCCAAGAGACCCAGTACTTC.

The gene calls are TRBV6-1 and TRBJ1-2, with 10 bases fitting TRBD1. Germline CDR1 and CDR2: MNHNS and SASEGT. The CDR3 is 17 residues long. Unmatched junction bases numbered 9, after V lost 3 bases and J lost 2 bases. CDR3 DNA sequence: TGTGCCAGCAGTGAGCACCGGGACAGGGGTGGGAACTATGGCTACACCTTC. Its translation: CASSEHRDRGGNYGYTF.

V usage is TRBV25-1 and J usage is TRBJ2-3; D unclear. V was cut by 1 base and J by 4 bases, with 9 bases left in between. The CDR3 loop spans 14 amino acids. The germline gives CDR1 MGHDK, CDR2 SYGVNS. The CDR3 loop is CASSEFGSADTQYF. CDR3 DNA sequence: TGTGCCAGCAGTGAATTTGGTTCCGCAGATACGCAGTATTTT.

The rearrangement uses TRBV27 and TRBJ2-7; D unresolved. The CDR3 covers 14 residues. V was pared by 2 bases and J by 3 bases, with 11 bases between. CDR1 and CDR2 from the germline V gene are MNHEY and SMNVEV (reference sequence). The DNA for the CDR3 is TGTGCCAGCAGTTTAGCCGGTCCTAACTACGAGCAGTACTTC. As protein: CASSLAGPNYEQYF.

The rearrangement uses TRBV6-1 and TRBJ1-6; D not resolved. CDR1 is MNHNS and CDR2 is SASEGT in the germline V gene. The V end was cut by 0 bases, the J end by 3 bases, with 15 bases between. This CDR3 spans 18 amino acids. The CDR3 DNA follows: TGTGCCAGCAGTGAAGCCCGAGGGCCCCTGAGCTATAATTCACCCCTCCACTTT. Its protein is CASSEARGPLSYNSPLHF.

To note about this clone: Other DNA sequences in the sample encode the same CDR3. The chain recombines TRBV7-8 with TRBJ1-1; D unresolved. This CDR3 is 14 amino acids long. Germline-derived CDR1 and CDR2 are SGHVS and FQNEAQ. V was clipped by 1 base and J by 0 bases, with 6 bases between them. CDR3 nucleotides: TGTGCCAGCAGCTTAGTAGAGTTGAACACTGAAGCTTTCTTT. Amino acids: CASSLVELNTEAFF.

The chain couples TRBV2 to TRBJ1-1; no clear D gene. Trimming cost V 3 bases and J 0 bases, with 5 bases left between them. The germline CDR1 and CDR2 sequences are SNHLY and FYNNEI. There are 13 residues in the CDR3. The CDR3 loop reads CASSDWVNTEAFF. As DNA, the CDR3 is TGTGCCAGCAGTGATTGGGTGAACACTGAAGCTTTCTTT. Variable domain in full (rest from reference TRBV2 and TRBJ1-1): EPEVTQTPSHQVTQMGQEVILRCVPISNHLYFYWYRQILGQKVEFLVSFYNNEISEKSEIFDDQFSVERPDGSNFTLKIRSTKLEDSAMYFCASSDWVNTEAFFGQGTRLTVV.

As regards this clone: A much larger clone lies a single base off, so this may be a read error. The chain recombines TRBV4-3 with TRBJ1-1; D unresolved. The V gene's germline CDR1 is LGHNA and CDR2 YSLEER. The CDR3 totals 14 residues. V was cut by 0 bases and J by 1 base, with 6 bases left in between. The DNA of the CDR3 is TGCGCCAGCAGCCAAGAACACGGGAACACTGAAGCTTTCTTT. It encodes CASSQEHGNTEAFF.

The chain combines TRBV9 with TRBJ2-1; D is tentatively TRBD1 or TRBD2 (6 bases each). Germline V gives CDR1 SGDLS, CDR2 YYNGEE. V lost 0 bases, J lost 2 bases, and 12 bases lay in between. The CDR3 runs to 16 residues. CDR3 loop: CASSVAGGLAYNEQFF. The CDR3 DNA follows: TGTGCCAGCAGCGTAGCCGGGGGCCTTGCCTACAATGAGCAGTTCTTC.